Presented here are 4 T cell receptor beta chains from one specimen sequenced in a study of shared clonotypes between healthy human individuals. Naive-designated CD8 cells lacked CD45RO, were positively enriched for CCR7, and omitted terminally differentiated effector memory CD45RA+ cells. The data were produced by immunoSEQ multiplex PCR, yet TCRdb's version contains in-frame clones alone and is incomplete. The sample yields more than 500,000 clones, approximately 95% seen once. The sample was naive CD8+ T cells sorted from blood. Receptors originate from a woman aged 25 to 39 in good health.

J is TRBJ2-3 and V is TRBV27, with D possibly called TRBD1 or TRBD2 (5 bases each). The CDR3 is made up of 13 amino acids. Germline values: CDR1 MNHEY, CDR2 SMNVEV (reference sequence). Trimming took 5 bases from V and 2 from J, leaving 8 bases between them. The CDR3, as DNA: TGTGCCAGCAGTCGGGACCCCACAGATACGCAGTATTTT. Protein product: CASSRDPTDTQYF.

The chain couples TRBV30 to TRBJ1-2, with D tentatively TRBD1 (5 bases). The CDR3 runs to 14 residues. From germline, CDR1 is GTSNPN and CDR2 SVGIG (reference sequence). Trimming cost V 5 bases and J 8 bases, with 21 bases left between them. The CDR3 region has the DNA TGTGCCTGGGTTGACGGTCACAGGTCGAGAGGCTACACCTTC. This encodes CAWVDGHRSRGYTF.

The CDR3 is CASSESGNQPQHF. As DNA, the CDR3 is TGTGCCAGCAGCGAAAGTGGGAATCAGCCCCAGCATTTT. This chain links TRBV9 with TRBJ1-5; D remains ambiguous. This CDR3 region has 13 residues. Trimming removed 3 bases from V and 4 bases from J, with 8 bases in between. Germline CDR1 is SGDLS and CDR2 is YYNGEE.

The rearrangement links TRBV11-2 to TRBJ1-6; the D is unclear. This CDR3 contains 12 residues. Germline V gene sequence: CDR1 SGHAT, CDR2 FQNNGV. The germline V and J ends were trimmed by 3 bases and 12 bases, with 9 bases remaining between them. This CDR3 reads CASSLGLVPLHF. CDR3 nucleotide sequence: TGTGCCAGCAGCTTGGGCTTAGTACCCCTCCACTTT.